This T cell receptor (beta chain) was sequenced during a study of PD-L1 blockade in urothelial cancer (dated by TCRdb to about 2017). Some background on the complete study: Therapy was started at some point between 2013 and 2015 for all patients, and atezolizumab 1,200 mg was administered intravenously every 3 weeks. Some 30 patients had pretreatment blood TCR-seq, about 25 had at least one posttreatment blood collection, and about 25 had tumor TCR-seq. TCR sequencing covered pretreatment tumor samples and matched, serially collected peripheral blood taken before and after atezolizumab treatment. Durable clinical benefit was defined as a progression-free survival longer than 6 months, and TCR features were additionally tested against progression-free survival and overall survival. In the same patients, pretreatment tumors underwent whole exome sequencing and RNA sequencing in addition to TCR sequencing. The study was an exploratory multi-omic analysis of somatic, immune and clinical correlates of response to PD-L1 blockade with atezolizumab in urothelial cancer. Patients had an ECOG performance status of 0 or 1 and had received between 0 and 3 prior chemotherapy regimens. Blood samples were analyzed at 3 weeks after treatment start (second dose) and at 6 weeks after treatment start. About nine tenths of the roughly 29 patients were identified as males with urothelial cancer of bladder origin, and a prior smoking history was reported by 18 of 29 patients. Blood samples gave median yields of approximately 130,000 T cells and 80,000 to 90,000 unique TCRs, along with a median clonality of around 0.08. Roughly 10 patients reached durable clinical benefit, while roughly 22 patients did not. What the research found in general, with its limitations: Patients with durable benefit showed greater expansion of tumor-associated TCR clones in peripheral blood 3 weeks after starting treatment (n ≈ 21, p = 0.022). A pretreatment peripheral blood TCR clonality below the median was linked to improved progression-free and overall survival. Because the sample size was small (n of about 30) and many of the analyses were exploratory, the results are meant to be hypothesis-generating.

Points on this clone: This receptor's antigen is unknown. Base qualities are not provided; no much larger clone lies one nucleotide away.

CDR1 and CDR2, looked up from the germline V gene (reference sequence), are SEHNR and FQNEAQ. The CDR3 measures 18 amino acids from cysteine to phenylalanine. The kept DNA is CDR3 alone, 54 bases in frame from the first base. Trimmed from V: 4 bases; trimmed from J: 3 bases; junction bases lacking a gene match: 10. To estimate absolute template abundance from read counts, synthetic TCR analog templates were spiked into each PCR. The immunoSEQ assay was used to amplify TCRbeta CDR3 regions from genomic DNA with bias-controlled V and J gene primers. Sequencing of rearranged TCRbeta segments was performed at approximately 20X coverage. The source study handled its data this way. Clustering was used to correct sequencing errors, and CDR3s were annotated against IMGT so that V, D and J genes could be assigned. Out-of-frame and stop-codon sequences were excluded, and only productive TCRbeta rearrangements were used in downstream analyses. To compute clonality, Shannon entropy was normalized by the log of the number of unique productive sequences and then subtracted from one. Fisher's exact test with Benjamini-Hochberg correction, using a cutoff of adjusted p below 0.01, was how clones that differed between time points or between blood and tumor were identified. Imported from immuneACCESS, the table was reduced by TCRdb to in-frame sequences with V and J called. These copies leave out some clones; in studies compared against another copy, an unresolved V gene accounts for under half, and the cause of the remainder is not known. V and J calls and clone size come straight from that table; D and trimming were deduced from the DNA. This sample has about 39,000 clones in its table, and 85% to 90% of those were observed once. Approximately 1.9% of the sample rests with the top ten.

The cohort included 29 patients with locally advanced or metastatic urothelial carcinoma who were treated at Memorial Sloan Kettering on a trial protocol. Peripheral blood mononuclear cells were collected pretreatment and during treatment, at between 1 and 8 total time points per patient. The Qiagen DNeasy Blood extraction kit was used to purify genomic DNA from total PBMCs and tumor samples. PBMCs were collected pretreatment and during treatment, and were isolated and stored as previously described. The V gene is TRBV7-9 and the J gene is TRBJ2-1, and TRBD2 matches 12 of the central bases. The clonotype originates from a man aged 60 to 75 with urothelial cancer. Material: PBMCs, obtained around atezolizumab (anti-PD-L1) treatment. CDR3 reads: CASSWGTSGPPFYNEQFF. At the DNA level, the sequence is TGTGCCAGCAGCTGGGGGACTAGCGGGCCTCCTTTCTACAATGAGCAGTTCTTC.